Below, 6 T cell receptor beta chains from the same sample are listed, as sequenced in a study of shared clonotypes between healthy human individuals. Profiling relied on immunoSEQ multiplex PCR, and the TCRdb table lists in-frame clones only, not all of them. Altogether a few hundred thousand clones are present, about 65% being singletons, with the ten largest covering more than 9.5%. Sequenced material: memory CD4+ T cells sorted from blood. Documented subset: CD45RA-negative fraction. The source is a young man in good health.

This chain uses TRBV27 with TRBJ2-1; 9 bases are a match to TRBD1. Germline V lookup: CDR1 MNHEY, CDR2 SMNVEV (reference sequence). Trimming at V came to 5 bases and at J to 7 bases, leaving 9 bases not matched to a gene. The CDR3 has 15 amino acids. CDR3 DNA sequence: TGTGCCAGCAGTCAGCCGGGACAGGGTGGTAATGAGCAGTTCTTC. It is translated as CASSQPGQGGNEQFF.

This rearrangement joins TRBV27 to TRBJ2-7; 8 positions agree with TRBD2. This CDR3 comprises 12 residues. Trimming at V came to 9 bases and at J to 5 bases, leaving 6 bases not matched to a gene. Looked up from germline, CDR1 is MNHEY and CDR2 is SMNVEV (reference sequence). CDR3 amino acids: CARRKREHEQYF. The CDR3 bases are TGTGCCAGGAGGAAGCGGGAGCACGAGCAGTACTTC.

The chain joins TRBV6-1 to TRBJ1-5; D remains unclear. The V and J ends lost 3 bases and 11 bases respectively, with 20 bases between them. The CDR3 runs 15 residues. Germline V CDR1 and CDR2: MNHNS, SASEGT. CDR3 in amino acids: CASSDPGTQSVAQHF. The CDR3 bases are TGTGCCAGCAGTGATCCGGGTACGCAATCAGTGGCCCAGCATTTT.

V is TRBV25-1 and J is TRBJ1-2; D possibly corresponds to TRBD1 (6 bases). V lost 4 bases, J lost 4 bases, and 16 bases lay in between. This CDR3 contains 15 residues. Germline loops: CDR1 MGHDK, CDR2 SYGVNS. The CDR3 DNA reads TGTGCCAGCAGTGGAGGGGGGCGAGTCATCTATGGCTACACCTTC. As protein: CASSGGGRVIYGYTF.

This chain uses TRBV5-1 with TRBJ1-4; D is unresolved. Germline loops: CDR1 SGHRS, CDR2 YFSETQ. V lost 1 base to trimming and J lost 1 base, with 5 bases between them. CDR3 length: 14 residues. The chain's CDR3 is CASSLSLTNEKLFF. In nucleotides, the CDR3 is TGCGCCAGCAGCTTGAGTCTAACTAATGAAAAACTGTTTTTT.

The chain combines TRBV9 with TRBJ1-1, with no clear D. Germline V gene sequence: CDR1 SGDLS, CDR2 YYNGEE. Trimming removed 0 bases at V and 6 bases at J, with 9 bases between. The CDR3 contains 13 residues. CDR3 DNA: TGTGCCAGCAGCGTAGACCCCATTGCTGAAGCTTTCTTT. Translated: CASSVDPIAEAFF.